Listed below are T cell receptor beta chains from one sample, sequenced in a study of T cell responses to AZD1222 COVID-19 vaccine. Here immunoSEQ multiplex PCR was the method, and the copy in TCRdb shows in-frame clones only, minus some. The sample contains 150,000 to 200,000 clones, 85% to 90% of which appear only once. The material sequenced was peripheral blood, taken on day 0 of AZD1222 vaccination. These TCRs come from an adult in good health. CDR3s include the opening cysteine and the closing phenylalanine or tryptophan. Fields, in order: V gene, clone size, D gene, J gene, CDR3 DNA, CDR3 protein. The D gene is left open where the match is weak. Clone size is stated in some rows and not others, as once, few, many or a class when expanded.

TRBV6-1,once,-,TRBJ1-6,TGTGCCAGCAGTGAACAGGCAGGAGGGTATTCACCCCTCCACTTT,CASSEQAGGYSPLHF
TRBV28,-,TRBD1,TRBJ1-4,TGTGCCAGCAGTCCTCGGGACAGGGTAAATGAAAAACTGTTTTTT,CASSPRDRVNEKLFF
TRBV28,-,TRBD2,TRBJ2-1,TGTGCCAGCAGTTTCCCTCTAGCGGGGGGGAACAATGAGCAGTTCTTC,CASSFPLAGGNNEQFF
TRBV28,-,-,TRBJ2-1,TGTGCCAGCAAGGACGGGACGCCCTCGGGGTACAATGAGCAGTTCTTC,CASKDGTPSGYNEQFF
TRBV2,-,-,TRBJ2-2,TGTGCCAGCAGTGGGGCCCCCCGGGGGGAGCTGTTTTTT,CASSGAPRGELFF
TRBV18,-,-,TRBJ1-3,TGTGCCAGCTCACCGGGGCTTCGCGGGAGCTCTGGAAACACCATATATTTT,CASSPGLRGSSGNTIYF
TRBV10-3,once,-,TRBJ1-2,TGTGCCATCAGTGGGGGGACGGTGGACTATGGCTACACCTTC,CAISGGTVDYGYTF
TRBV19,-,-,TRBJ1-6,TGTGCCAGTAGTATAGCTACAGGGCCTGTATCACCCCTCCACTTT,CASSIATGPVSPLHF
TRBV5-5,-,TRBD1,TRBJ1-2,TGTGCCAGCAGCACGACAGGGACGAACTACTATGGCTACACCTTC,CASSTTGTNYYGYTF
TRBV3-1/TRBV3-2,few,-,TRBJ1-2,TGTGCCAGCAGCCAAGAAGCCGGGCGTAACGGTGGCTACACCTTC,CASSQEAGRNGGYTF
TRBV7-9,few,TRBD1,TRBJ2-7,TGTGCCAGCAGCCACTGGGACAGGGGCGCTATAATTACCTACGAGCAGTACTTC,CASSHWDRGAIITYEQYF
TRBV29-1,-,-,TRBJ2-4,TGCAGCGTTGAAGATCTCGGCATTCAGTACTTC,CSVEDLGIQYF
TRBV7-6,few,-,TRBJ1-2,TGTGCCAGCAGCTTAGGCGGGGGGGCCCGAAACTATGGCTACACCTTC,CASSLGGGARNYGYTF
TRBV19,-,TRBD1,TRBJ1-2,TGTGCCAGTAACCGGACCCCGGGACAGGGGGCGTTTTCATATGGCTACACCTTC,CASNRTPGQGAFSYGYTF
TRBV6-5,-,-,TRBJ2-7,TGTGCCAGCAGCACCGGGACCCCTAATGAGCAGTACTTC,CASSTGTPNEQYF
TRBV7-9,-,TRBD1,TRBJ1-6,TGTGCCAGCAGCCCGGGGACAGGGGGCAATTTATCACCCCTCCACTTT,CASSPGTGGNLSPLHF
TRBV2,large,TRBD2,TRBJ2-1,TGTGCCAGCACCGGACTAGCGGGAGTCAATGAGCAGTTCTTC,CASTGLAGVNEQFF
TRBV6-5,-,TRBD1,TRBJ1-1,TGTGCCACCCATACAGGGGGCGCTTCTGAAGCTTTCTTT,CATHTGGASEAFF
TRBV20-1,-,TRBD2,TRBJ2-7,TGCAGTGCTAGTTTGGGAGGGAGCGGGAGTCTAAACGAGCAGTACTTC,CSASLGGSGSLNEQYF
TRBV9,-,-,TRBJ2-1,TGTGCCAGCAGCGTAGACCTAAGCTCCTACAATGAGCAGTTCTTC,CASSVDLSSYNEQFF
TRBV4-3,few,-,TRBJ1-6,TGCGCCAGCAGCCGGGACGGCCGAAATTCACCCCTCCACTTT,CASSRDGRNSPLHF
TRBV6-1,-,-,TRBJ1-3,TGTGCCAGCAGTGAAGGTTCCCGGGAGCCCATATATTTT,CASSEGSREPIYF
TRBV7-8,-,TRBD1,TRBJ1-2,TGTGCCAGCAGCTTAGTTATCGGACAGGGAAGACGCTTCTATGGCTACACCTTC,CASSLVIGQGRRFYGYTF
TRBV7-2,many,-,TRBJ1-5,TGTGCCAGCGCACACGGGAGCAATCAGCCCCAGCATTTT,CASAHGSNQPQHF
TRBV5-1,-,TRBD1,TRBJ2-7,TGCGCCAGCAGCTTGGGGGTAGGACAGGGGTTAAACGAGCAGTACTTC,CASSLGVGQGLNEQYF
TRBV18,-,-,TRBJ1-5,TGTGCCAGCTCACCACCGGATCAGCCCCAGCATTTT,CASSPPDQPQHF
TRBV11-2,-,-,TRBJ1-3,TGTGCCAGCCTAGAGCACCCCGGAAACACCATATATTTT,CASLEHPGNTIYF
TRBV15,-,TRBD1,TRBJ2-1,TGTGCCACCAGCACGATGACAGGGATAAATGAGCAGTTCTTC,CATSTMTGINEQFF
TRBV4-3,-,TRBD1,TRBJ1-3,TGCGCCAGCAGCCAGGGGACAGTCCCTGGAAACACCATATATTTT,CASSQGTVPGNTIYF
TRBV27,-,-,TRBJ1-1,TGTGCCAGCGGACGCTGGCAAATGAACACTGAAGCTTTCTTT,CASGRWQMNTEAFF
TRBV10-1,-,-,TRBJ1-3,TGCGCCAGCAGTGGGGGGGTAATTTTTCACGGCCTCTCTGGAAACACCATATATTTT,CASSGGVIFHGLSGNTIYF
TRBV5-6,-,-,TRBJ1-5,TGTGCCAGCAGCATACAGGGTCAGCCCCAGCATTTT,CASSIQGQPQHF
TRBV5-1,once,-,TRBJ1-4,TGCGCCAGCAGCCGCGGGACCCCCGGTCCTAATGAAAAACTGTTTTTT,CASSRGTPGPNEKLFF
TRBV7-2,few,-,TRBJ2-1,TGTGCCAGCAGCACTCAGCTGCGGGACGGAGCAAACTCCTACAATGAGCAGTTCTTC,CASSTQLRDGANSYNEQFF
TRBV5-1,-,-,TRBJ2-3,TGCGCCAGCACTCCCGGGGGTAGCACAGATACGCAGTATTTT,CASTPGGSTDTQYF
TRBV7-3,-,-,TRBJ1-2,TGTGCCAGCAGCTTAGGGCGAGGGACACGTTTTATTAACTATGGCTACACCTTC,CASSLGRGTRFINYGYTF
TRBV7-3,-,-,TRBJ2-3,TGTGCCAGCAGCGTATCGGTACCAGATACGCAGTATTTT,CASSVSVPDTQYF
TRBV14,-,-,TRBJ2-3,TGTGCCAGCAGCCCTCGGACCAGCACAGATACGCAGTATTTT,CASSPRTSTDTQYF
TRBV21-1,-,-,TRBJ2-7,TGTGCCAGCACCCACGGGGACTTTAACTACGAGCAGTACTTC,CASTHGDFNYEQYF
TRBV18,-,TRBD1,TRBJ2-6,TGTGCCAGCTCACCCGAAGACAGGGGGGCAAATGGGGCCAACGTCCTGACTTTC,CASSPEDRGANGANVLTF
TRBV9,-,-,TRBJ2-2,TGTGCCAGCAGCCCGACGATGGTCGGGGAGCTGTTTTTT,CASSPTMVGELFF
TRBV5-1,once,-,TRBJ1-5,TGCGCCAGCAGCTTGGGGAGACCCGATCAGCCCCAGCATTTT,CASSLGRPDQPQHF
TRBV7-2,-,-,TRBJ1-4,TGTGCCAGCAGCCTACGCGGTGGACGGGAAAAACTGTTTTTT,CASSLRGGREKLFF
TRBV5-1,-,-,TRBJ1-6,TGCGCCAGCAGCCTAAATCCCGATTATAATTCACCCCTCCACTTT,CASSLNPDYNSPLHF
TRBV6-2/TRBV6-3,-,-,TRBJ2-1,TGTGCCAGCAGTTCTTGGGGGAATGAGCAGTTCTTC,CASSSWGNEQFF
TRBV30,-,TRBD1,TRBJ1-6,TGTGCCTGGAGTGTGGACAGGGGGAATTCACCCCTCCACTTT,CAWSVDRGNSPLHF
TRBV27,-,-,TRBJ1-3,TGTGCCAGCAGCCGCCTATGGGGCTCTGGAAACACCATATATTTT,CASSRLWGSGNTIYF
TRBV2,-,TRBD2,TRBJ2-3,TGTGCCAGCATCGGCGGGAGGCTAGGGACAGATACGCAGTATTTT,CASIGGRLGTDTQYF
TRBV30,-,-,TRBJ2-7,TGTGCCTGGAGTGGCCAGGGTACCTACGAGCAGTACTTC,CAWSGQGTYEQYF